This TCR beta chain comes out of a study of cytomegalovirus exposure and HLA in healthy donors. For the study at large: Among the 400 or so donors who were genotyped, approximately 84% fell in the genetic ancestry cluster that is associated with self-reported Caucasian donors.

This CDR3 is built from 13 residues. Trimming took 6 bases from V and 8 from J, leaving 16 bases between them. CDR1 MNHEY and CDR2 SVGAGI come from the germline V gene. Those who donated were healthy bone marrow donors. At the time of sampling, donors were nominally healthy, though unrecorded immune exposures were likely. 60 Vbeta and 13 Jbeta primers were used in PCR. Sequenced by immunoSEQ multiplex PCR; TCRdb stores in-frame clones only, minus some. The sample lists under 200,000 clones; 70% to 90% were seen once. General study results and limits: Presence/absence analyses rested on an assumption that sequencing depth was roughly uniform across donors.

A note on this clone: Its target is not known.

The clonotype was recovered from a woman in her thirties in good health and CMV-seronegative. V gene TRBV6-5 combines with J gene TRBJ1-2; D not resolved. Sequenced sample: PBMCs. The CDR3: CASRIMGFSGYTF. CDR3 DNA sequence: TGTGCCAGCAGGATTATGGGTTTTAGCGGCTACACCTTC.